What follows is one T cell receptor (beta chain) and its context. Antigen: not known. These data are taken from a study of CD8+ T cells in alopecia areata. Study outcomes and limitations: TCR sharing was clearer in mice than between patients, perhaps partly owing to patient HLA diversity.

Extracted RNA was reverse transcribed into cDNA, the sequencing template. TCRdb's table, derived via immunoSEQ multiplex PCR, lists solely in-frame clones and lacks some. Among 150,000 to 200,000 clones listed, 64% were seen once. Treatment of the sample: oral pan-JAK inhibitor, 5-10 mg twice daily. With 8 bases removed from V and 4 bases from J, the gap between germline ends came to 11 bases. Germline V gene lookup returns CDR1 DFQATT and CDR2 SNEGSKA (reference sequence). This CDR3 is 11 amino acids long. The gene calls are TRBV20-1 and TRBJ1-1, with unresolved D. Sequences were derived from CD4+ T cells sorted from blood, sampled around week 49, from a patient treated with tofacitinib. The sequence was obtained from a human donor with alopecia areata. The CDR3 DNA reads as TGCAGTATGAGAGAGATCACTGAAGCTTTCTTT. It specifies CSMREITEAFF.